This T cell receptor (beta chain) was recovered during a study of T cell responses to AZD1222 COVID-19 vaccine. Findings and caveats of the study: There were mostly white British donors and more females than males, and clonal diversity was possibly underestimated.

The V gene lost 5 bases and the J gene lost 4 bases, with 11 bases spanning the gap. This CDR3 region has 13 residues. From germline, CDR1 is PRHDT and CDR2 FYEKMQ (reference sequence). Comments on this clone: As yet, its antigen is unknown.

Data came from immunoSEQ multiplex PCR; TCRdb stores just in-frame clones and leaves some out. The repertoire holds around 78,000 clones, with roughly 84% as singletons. The sequencing used peripheral blood, collected on day 0 of AZD1222 vaccination. The chain uses TRBV13 and TRBJ1-2; D call uncertain. The sequence was collected from an adult in good health. CDR3 nucleotide sequence: TGTGCCAGCAGCCAAGGTCCGTTCTATGGCTACACCTTC. Amino acids: CASSQGPFYGYTF.